The 10 T cell receptor beta chains in this list originate from one sample, sequenced in a study of CXCR3-negative and CXCR3-positive naive CD8 T cells. General study points: CXCR3-negative naive cells had less hydrophobic TRB CDR3s than did CXCR3-positive naive cells.

Their antigens are not known. Via 5' RACE with UMI labels, TRB cDNA libraries were prepared. TCRdb re-called the 5' RACE reads; one entry per CDR3 protein, DNA not given. Seen in this sample are about 84,000 distinct CDR3 sequences; the ten most common clones hold about 0.62%. Sequences were obtained from naive CXCR3+ CD8+ T cells from blood. Documented subset: CD45RO-CCR7+CD27+CD95- naive CD8+ T cells expressing CXCR3 (TNR3+). Source of these receptors: a human donor in good health. Some clones in this sample may be carry-over from other donors' samples.

The chain is built from TRBV28 and TRBJ2-7; TCRdb's D gene call, TRBD1, goes unchecked for lack of DNA. Germline assignment: CDR1 MDHEN and CDR2 SYDVKM. This CDR3 comprises 14 residues. CDR3 amino acids: CASSSIGGLNEQYF.

V is TRBV6-5 and J is TRBJ2-7. The CDR3 contains 16 residues. CDR1 and CDR2 (germline): MNHEY, SVGAGI. CDR3 region: CASSYSTWTESYEQYF.

The V gene is TRBV5-4, the J gene TRBJ2-2; there is no DNA to check the TCRdb D call of TRBD1. Looked up from germline, CDR1 is SGHNT and CDR2 is YYREEE (reference sequence). The CDR3 sequence is 16 residues long. The chain's CDR3 is CASSLGAGQGTGELFF.

The chain links TRBV24-1 to TRBJ2-3; TCRdb gives TRBD1 as the D gene, but with no DNA this cannot be confirmed. Germline V gene sequence: CDR1 KGHDR, CDR2 SFDVKD. The CDR3 spans 16 residues. The CDR3 sequence is CATSDLSGDNLDTQYF.

The chain recombines TRBV29-1 with TRBJ1-2; with no DNA, the TCRdb D assignment of TRBD1 cannot be verified. Per germline, CDR1 SQVTM and CDR2 ANQGSEA. The CDR3 consists of 14 residues. CDR3 region: CSVEDGVPREGYTF. Variable domain in full (rest from reference TRBV29-1 and TRBJ1-2): SAVISQKPSRDICQRGTSLTIQCQVDSQVTMMFWYRQQPGQSLTLIATANQGSEATYESGFVIDKFPISRPNLTFSTLTVSNMSPEDSSIYLCSVEDGVPREGYTFGSGTRLTVV.

This chain connects TRBV9 to TRBJ2-3; with no DNA, the TCRdb D assignment of TRBD1 cannot be verified. CDR1 is SGDLS, CDR2 YYNGEE, per germline. The CDR3 is 16 amino acids. The CDR3 loop reads CASSADRAPSTDTQYF. The full variable domain, in which reference TRBV9 and TRBJ2-3 provide the parts outside the CDR3, is DSGVTQTPKHLITATGQRVTLRCSPRSGDLSVYWYQQSLDQGLQFLIQYYNGEERAKGNILERFSAQQFPDLHSELNLSSLELGDSALYFCASSADRAPSTDTQYFGPGTRLTVL.

The chain combines TRBV6-1 with TRBJ1-1. Germline CDR1 is MNHNS and CDR2 is SASEGT. This CDR3 is built from 13 residues. CDR3 region: CASSEAENTEAFF.

The V call is TRBV7-9, the J call TRBJ2-7; TCRdb lists TRBD1, though no DNA is available to test this call. Germline CDR1 and CDR2: SEHNR and FQNEAQ (reference sequence). This CDR3 is 12 amino acids long. CDR3 region: CASSVVGGTSLF.

V usage is TRBV20-1 and J usage is TRBJ1-2; the TRBD1 assignment by TCRdb is unverifiable without DNA. The CDR3 consists of 14 residues. CDR1 is DFQATT and CDR2 is SNEGSKA in the germline V gene (reference sequence). This CDR3 reads CSAPTGTATHGYTF.

The chain joins TRBV9 to TRBJ1-4; absent DNA, TCRdb's TRBD1 call cannot be checked. The CDR3 consists of 13 residues. Germline V CDR1 and CDR2: SGDLS, YYNGEE. CDR3 in amino acids: CASSPGHLEKLFF.